Listed below are T cell receptor beta chains from one sample, sequenced in a study of CD8 T cells in ankylosing spondylitis. TCRdb fed the 5' RACE reads into MiXCR, producing one record per CDR3 protein. The sample has 200,000 to 250,000 distinct CDR3 sequences; approximately 10% are singletons. The sequenced sample was blood, either unsorted or a sorted T cell fraction (not recorded which). These receptors came from a male donor with ankylosing spondylitis or in good health (not recorded which). CDR3s include the opening cysteine and the closing phenylalanine or tryptophan. The D gene is left open where the match is weak. Clone sizes are given selectively: once, few, many, or a class where the clone is expanded.

TGCAGTGTATTTCAGGGACGTGAAAAACTGTTTTTT | CSVFQGREKLFF | NA | TRBJ1-4 | many | TRBV20-1
TGTGCCAGCAGCCAAGATCTGGGGTATGGCTACACCTTC | CASSQDLGYGYTF | NA | TRBJ1-2 | many | TRBV4-2
TGTGCCAGCGCCGACGGGGAGGGGTCCTACAATGAGCAGTTCTTC | CASADGEGSYNEQFF | TRBD2 | TRBJ2-1 | many | TRBV6-1
TGCGCCAGCAGCGGCCAGGGGGCAACTAATGAAAAACTGTTTTTT | CASSGQGATNEKLFF | TRBD1 | TRBJ1-4 | many | TRBV5-1
TGCAGTGCTAGAGATCACCCTAGCGGGAGGGATACGCAGTATTTT | CSARDHPSGRDTQYF | TRBD2 | TRBJ2-3 | NA | TRBV20-1
TGTGCCAGCCAAAGACAGGGCTCCTACGAGCAGTACTTC | CASQRQGSYEQYF | TRBD1 | TRBJ2-7 | NA | TRBV27
TGTGCCAGCAGCCAAGGTTCGGGGAGCTATGGCTACACCTTC | CASSQGSGSYGYTF | NA | TRBJ1-2 | many | TRBV3-1
TGTGCCAGCAGTAAGACAGGGCGGGGGAACACTGAAGCTTTCTTT | CASSKTGRGNTEAFF | TRBD1 | TRBJ1-1 | many | TRBV12-3/TRBV12-4
TGCAGTGCTTTTCCTGGAGATTCAGGTCCAATGAACACTGAAGCTTTCTTT | CSAFPGDSGPMNTEAFF | NA | TRBJ1-1 | many | TRBV20-1
TGTGCCAGCAGTTCCCGTCAGGGGGGAACCGTCACAGATACGCAGTATTTT | CASSSRQGGTVTDTQYF | NA | TRBJ2-3 | few | TRBV2
TGTGCCAGCAGCACCAGCGGGAGCAAAGACGAGCAGTACTTC | CASSTSGSKDEQYF | TRBD2 | TRBJ2-7 | NA | TRBV11-2
TGTGCCAGCAGCCTTCGACAGGGGGATTCACCCCTCCACTTT | CASSLRQGDSPLHF | TRBD1 | TRBJ1-6 | NA | TRBV7-9